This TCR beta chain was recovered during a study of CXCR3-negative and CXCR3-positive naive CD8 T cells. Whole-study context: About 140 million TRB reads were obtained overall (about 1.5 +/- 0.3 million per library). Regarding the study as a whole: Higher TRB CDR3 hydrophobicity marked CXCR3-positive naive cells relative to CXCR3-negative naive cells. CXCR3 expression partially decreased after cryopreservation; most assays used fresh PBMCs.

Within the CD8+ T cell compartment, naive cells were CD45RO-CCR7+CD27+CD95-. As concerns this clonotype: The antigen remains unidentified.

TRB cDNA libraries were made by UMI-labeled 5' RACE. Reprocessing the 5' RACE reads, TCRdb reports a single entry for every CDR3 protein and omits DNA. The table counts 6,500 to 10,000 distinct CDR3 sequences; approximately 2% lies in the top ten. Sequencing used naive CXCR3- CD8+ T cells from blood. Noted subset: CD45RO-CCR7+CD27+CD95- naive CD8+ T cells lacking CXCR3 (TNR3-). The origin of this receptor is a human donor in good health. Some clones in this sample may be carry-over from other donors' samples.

The CDR3 here is CASSATGDGDPLFYGYTF. The V and J genes are TRBV7-9 and TRBJ1-2; TCRdb calls TRBD1, which cannot be checked without DNA. The CDR3 consists of 18 residues. CDR1 is SEHNR and CDR2 is FQNEAQ in the germline V gene (reference sequence).